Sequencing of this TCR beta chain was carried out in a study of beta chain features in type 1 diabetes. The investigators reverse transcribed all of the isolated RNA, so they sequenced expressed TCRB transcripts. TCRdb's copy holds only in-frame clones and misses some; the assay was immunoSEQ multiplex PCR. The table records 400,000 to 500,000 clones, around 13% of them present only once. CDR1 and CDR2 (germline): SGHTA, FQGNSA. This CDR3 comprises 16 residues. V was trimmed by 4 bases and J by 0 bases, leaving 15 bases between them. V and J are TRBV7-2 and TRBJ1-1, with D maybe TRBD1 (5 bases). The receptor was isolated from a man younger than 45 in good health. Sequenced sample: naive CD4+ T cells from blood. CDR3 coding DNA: TGTGCCAGCAGCTCCCTCGGGGGGAACTTGAACACTGAAGCTTTCTTT. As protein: CASSSLGGNLNTEAFF. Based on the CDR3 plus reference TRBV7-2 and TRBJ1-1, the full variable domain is GAGVSQSPSNKVTEKGKDVELRCDPISGHTALYWYRQSLGQGLEFLIYFQGNSAPDKSGLPSDRFSAERTGGSVSTLTIQRTQQEDSAVYLCASSSLGGNLNTEAFFGQGTRLTVV.